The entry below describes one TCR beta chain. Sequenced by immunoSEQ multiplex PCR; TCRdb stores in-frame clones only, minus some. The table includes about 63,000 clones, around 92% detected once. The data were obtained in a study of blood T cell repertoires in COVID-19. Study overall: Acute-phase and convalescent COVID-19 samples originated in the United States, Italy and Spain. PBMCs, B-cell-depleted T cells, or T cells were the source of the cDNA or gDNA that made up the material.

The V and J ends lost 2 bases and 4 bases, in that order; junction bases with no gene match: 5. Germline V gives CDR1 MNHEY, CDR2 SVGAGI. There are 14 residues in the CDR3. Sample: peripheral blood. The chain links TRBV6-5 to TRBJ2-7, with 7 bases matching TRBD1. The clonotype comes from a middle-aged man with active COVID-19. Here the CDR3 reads CASSYTWDSYEQYF. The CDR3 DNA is TGTGCCAGCAGTTACACATGGGACAGTTACGAGCAGTACTTC.